Each of the 5 T cell receptor beta chains below was sequenced from the same sample in a study of cytomegalovirus exposure and HLA in healthy donors. Some clones are missing from TCRdb's copy, which holds only in-frame ones; the method was immunoSEQ multiplex PCR. The table lists some 63,000 clones, 70% to 90% of them singletons. The sample was PBMCs. Receptors originate from a woman in her late teens or twenties in good health and CMV-seronegative.

V gene TRBV5-6 combines with J gene TRBJ2-7; the match to TRBD2 covers 12 bases. J gave up 2 bases and V 3 bases, and 6 bases lay outside the gene matches. In germline, CDR1 is SGHDT, CDR2 YYEEEE. This CDR3 is 16 amino acids long. The chain's CDR3 is CASSSYLAGGPYEQYF. The CDR3 DNA sequence: TGTGCCAGCAGCTCCTATCTAGCGGGGGGGCCCTACGAGCAGTACTTC.

Only one count was recorded for this clone. The V gene is TRBV29-1, the J gene TRBJ2-3; 10 positions match TRBD2. CDR3 length equals 14 residues. From germline, CDR1 is SQVTM and CDR2 ANQGSEA. Trimming at V came to 6 bases and at J to 2 bases, leaving 5 bases not matched to a gene. The CDR3 DNA reads as TGCAGCGTGGGAGGACTAGCGGACACAGATACGCAGTATTTT. Translating gives CSVGGLADTDTQYF.

This clone was observed once. In nucleotides, the CDR3 is TGTGCCAGCAGTAAGCCGAGGGCCTCAGAGACCCAGTACTTC. Translation gives CASSKPRASETQYF. The chain combines TRBV25-1 with TRBJ2-5; tentatively, D is TRBD2 (5 bases). Trimming stripped 5 bases from V and 4 bases from J, with 14 bases between. Germline CDR1 reads MGHDK; CDR2 reads SYGVNS. The CDR3 consists of 14 residues.

The rearrangement joins TRBV7-9 to TRBJ2-7, with D perhaps TRBD1 (6 bases). CDR1 SEHNR and CDR2 FQNEAQ come from the germline V gene (reference sequence). V was shortened by 1 base and J by 6 bases, with 13 bases between the two germline ends. CDR3 length: 14 amino acids. The CDR3 DNA is TGTGCCAGCAGCTTAGACTGGACAGAGTCCGAGCAGTACTTC. Protein product: CASSLDWTESEQYF.

This rearrangement joins TRBV19 to TRBJ2-7; D call uncertain. CDR3 length: 14 amino acids. The germline V and J ends were trimmed by 2 bases and 2 bases, with 10 bases remaining between them. Germline V gene sequence: CDR1 LNHDA, CDR2 SQIVND (reference sequence). The CDR3 region is CASSIFGQAYEQYF. CDR3 DNA: TGTGCCAGTAGTATATTTGGGCAGGCCTACGAGCAGTACTTC.